This T cell receptor (beta chain) was profiled in a study of control samples from healthy donors and cancer patients. Sequencing was performed with immunoSEQ multiplex PCR; in TCRdb, only in-frame clones are kept and a portion is missing. Of 100,000 to 110,000 clones in the sample, more than 85% were seen once. The germline CDR1 and CDR2 sequences are SGHTA and FQGNSA. This CDR3 is built from 14 residues. V dropped 5 bases and J dropped 0 bases, with 8 bases sitting between them. The origin of this receptor is a woman in her fifties or sixties in good health. The chain employs TRBV7-2 and TRBJ1-5; D remains unclear. Sequencing was done on a sample of blood. CDR3 residues: CASSQGHSNQPQHF. Written as DNA, the CDR3 is TGTGCCAGCAGCCAAGGGCATAGCAATCAGCCCCAGCATTTT.